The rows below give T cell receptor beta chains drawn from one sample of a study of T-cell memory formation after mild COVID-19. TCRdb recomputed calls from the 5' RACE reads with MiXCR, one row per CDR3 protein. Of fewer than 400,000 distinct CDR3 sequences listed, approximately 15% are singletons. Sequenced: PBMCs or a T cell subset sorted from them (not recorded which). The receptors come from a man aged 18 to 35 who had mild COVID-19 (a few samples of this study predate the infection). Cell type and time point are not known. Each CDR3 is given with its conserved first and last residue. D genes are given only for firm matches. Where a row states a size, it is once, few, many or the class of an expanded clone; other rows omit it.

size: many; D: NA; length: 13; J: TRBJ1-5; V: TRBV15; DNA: TGTGCCACCTCTCGTGGAACGGGTCAGCCCCAGCATTTT; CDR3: CATSRGTGQPQHF
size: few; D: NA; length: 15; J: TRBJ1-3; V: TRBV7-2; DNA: TGTGCCAGCAGCTTAGCCTGGGCCTCTGGAAACACCATATATTTT; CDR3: CASSLAWASGNTIYF
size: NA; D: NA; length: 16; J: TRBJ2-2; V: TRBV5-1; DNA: TGCGCCAGCAGCTTGGCCGTTAGAGGGCCCACCGGGGAGCTGTTTTTT; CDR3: CASSLAVRGPTGELFF
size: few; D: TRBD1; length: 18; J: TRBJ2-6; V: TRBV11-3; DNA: TGTGCCAGCAGCGACCGGGACAGGGGGCCTGGTGGGGCCAACGTCCTGACTTTC; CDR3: CASSDRDRGPGGANVLTF
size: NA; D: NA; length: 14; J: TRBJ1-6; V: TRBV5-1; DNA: TGCGCCAGCAGCACCCGCTTAGGAGAATCACCCCTCCACTTT; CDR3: CASSTRLGESPLHF
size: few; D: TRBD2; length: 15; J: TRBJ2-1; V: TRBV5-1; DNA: TGCGCCAGCAGCTTGACCGGGACTAGCGCCAATGAGCAGTTCTTC; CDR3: CASSLTGTSANEQFF
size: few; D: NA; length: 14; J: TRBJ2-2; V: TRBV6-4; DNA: TGTGCCAGCAGTGACTCGAGGTCCACCGGGGAGCTGTTTTTT; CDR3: CASSDSRSTGELFF
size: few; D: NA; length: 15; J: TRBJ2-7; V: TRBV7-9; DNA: TGTGCCAGCAGCGGGTCCGAGCTAGCGACCTACGAGCAGTACTTC; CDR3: CASSGSELATYEQYF
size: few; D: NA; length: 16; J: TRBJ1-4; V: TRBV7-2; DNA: TGTGCCAGCAGCTCCAGCACGGGAGGGGGGGGTGAAAAACTGTTTTTT; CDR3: CASSSSTGGGGEKLFF
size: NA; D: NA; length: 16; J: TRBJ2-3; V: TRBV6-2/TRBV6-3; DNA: TGTGCCAGCAGTTGGCCCCTGGCGGGGTTCGCAGATACGCAGTATTTT; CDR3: CASSWPLAGFADTQYF
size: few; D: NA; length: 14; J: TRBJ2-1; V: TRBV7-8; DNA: TGTGCCAGCAGCTTTTCACTAGGTTCTGATGAGCAGTTCTTC; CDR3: CASSFSLGSDEQFF
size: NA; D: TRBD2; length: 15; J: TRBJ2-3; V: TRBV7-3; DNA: TGTGCCAGCAGCGTGACTAGCGGGTTCACAGATACGCAGTATTTT; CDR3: CASSVTSGFTDTQYF
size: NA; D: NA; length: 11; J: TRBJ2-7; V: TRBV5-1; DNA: TGCGCCAGTAGGGGCTCCTACGAGCAGTACTTC; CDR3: CASRGSYEQYF
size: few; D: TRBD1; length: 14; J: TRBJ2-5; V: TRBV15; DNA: TGTGCCACCACTCGCTCAGGGGGCTGGGAGACCCAGTACTTC; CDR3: CATTRSGGWETQYF
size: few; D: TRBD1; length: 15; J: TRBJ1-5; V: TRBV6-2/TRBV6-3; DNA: TGTGCCAGCCGACAATACGCAGGGGGGAATCAGCCCCAGCATTTT; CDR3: CASRQYAGGNQPQHF
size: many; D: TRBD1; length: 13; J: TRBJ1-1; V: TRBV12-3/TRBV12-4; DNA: TGTGCCAGCAGTTTACCAGGGGGGACTGAAGCTTTCTTT; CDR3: CASSLPGGTEAFF